A selection of T cell receptor beta chains follows, all from one sample in a study of shared clonotypes between healthy human individuals. The table came from immunoSEQ multiplex PCR; TCRdb's copy has only in-frame clones and leaves some out. The top ten hold more than 1.5% of the sample, which has about 710,000 clones, over 60% seen once. Input material: memory CD4+ T cells sorted from blood. The origin of the receptors is a woman aged 30 to 39 in good health. Both conserved end residues are part of each CDR3. D genes are given only for firm matches. Clone size is shown for a subset of rows, as once, few, many or a class of expanded clone.

d_call	j_call	v_call	clone_size	cdr3_nt	cdr3_aa
-	TRBJ2-6	TRBV28	-	TGTGCCAGCAGTACAGGTAACTCTGGGGCCAACGTCCTGACTTTC	CASSTGNSGANVLTF
-	TRBJ2-2	TRBV4-1	-	TGCGCCAGCAGCCACGAATCACAGGGGGGGGGTGAGGAGCTGTTTTTT	CASSHESQGGGEELFF
TRBD2	TRBJ2-3	TRBV10-3	few	TGTGCCATCACACCAGGACTAGCGGGCGGTGGCGCAGATACGCAGTATTTT	CAITPGLAGGGADTQYF
-	TRBJ2-7	TRBV27	-	TGTGCCAGCAGCTTCGACTTAACCTACGAGCAGTACTTC	CASSFDLTYEQYF
-	TRBJ1-2	TRBV4-1	-	TGCGCCAGCAGCCAAGAGCCCGGCGGGAGATATGGCTACACCTTC	CASSQEPGGRYGYTF
TRBD1	TRBJ2-3	TRBV5-6	-	TGTGCCAGCAGCTTTGGACAGGCAGGAGATACGCAGTATTTT	CASSFGQAGDTQYF
TRBD2	TRBJ2-2	TRBV5-1	few	TGCGCCAGCAGCTTGGGACTAGCGTACGGGACCGGGGAGCTGTTTTTT	CASSLGLAYGTGELFF
-	TRBJ2-3	TRBV30	-	TGTGCCTGGAGTGTACTTGCAGATACGCAGTATTTT	CAWSVLADTQYF
-	TRBJ2-2	TRBV4-1	few	TGCGCCAGCAGCCTAGGGGGAGACACCGGGGAGCTGTTTTTT	CASSLGGDTGELFF
-	TRBJ1-2	TRBV30	-	TGTGCCTGGAGTGCTCGGGCCGGGAAAACCTTC	CAWSARAGKTF
-	TRBJ2-1	TRBV11-2	-	TGTGCCAGCAGCCCCCGGGACTTTTACAATGAGCAGTTCTTC	CASSPRDFYNEQFF
TRBD2	TRBJ2-1	TRBV5-1	-	TGCGCCAGCAGCCTCTCTAGCGGGAGTTACAATGAGCAGTTCTTC	CASSLSSGSYNEQFF
TRBD1	TRBJ1-2	TRBV23-1	-	TGCGCCAGCAGTCAATCGAAAATCCGACAGGGCTATGGCTACACCTTC	CASSQSKIRQGYGYTF
-	TRBJ1-2	TRBV10-3	-	TGTGCCATCAGTGAGCAGCAGCCCCCCAACTATGGCTACACCTTC	CAISEQQPPNYGYTF
TRBD1	TRBJ2-7	TRBV20-1	-	TGCAGTTCCAAAGGGGGCTTTGGGCAGTACTTC	CSSKGGFGQYF
-	TRBJ2-3	TRBV2	-	TGTGCCAGCAGTAGGTGGACAGATACGCAGTATTTT	CASSRWTDTQYF
-	TRBJ1-2	TRBV29-1	-	TGCAGCGTTGAAGCCGGGGGCGGTGGCTACACCTTC	CSVEAGGGGYTF
-	TRBJ2-7	TRBV9	few	TGTGCCAGCAGCCCCGGGCACGGGCAGAGCTCCTACGAGCAGTACTTC	CASSPGHGQSSYEQYF
-	TRBJ2-7	TRBV14	-	TGTGCCAGCAGCCAAGATAGATGGTTTCGCGAGCAGTACTTC	CASSQDRWFREQYF
-	TRBJ1-5	TRBV18	-	TGTGCCAGCTCACCTTGGGAGCAGAGGGGCAATCAGCCCCAGCATTTT	CASSPWEQRGNQPQHF
-	TRBJ1-2	TRBV28	-	TGTGCCAGCAGTGTACAGGGCCCCCACTATGGCTACACCTTC	CASSVQGPHYGYTF
-	TRBJ1-1	TRBV19	-	TGTGCCAGTAGTCCCCTCCGTGGGGAGGCTTTCTTT	CASSPLRGEAFF
-	TRBJ2-7	TRBV1	-	TGCACCAGCAGCCAAGATGGGCCGGGAAGGCACGAGCAGTACTTC	CTSSQDGPGRHEQYF
TRBD2	TRBJ2-1	TRBV11-3	few	TGTGCCAGCAGCTATGGGACTAGCGGGATCGGGGAGCAGTTCTTC	CASSYGTSGIGEQFF
-	TRBJ2-1	TRBV28	once	TGTGCCAGCAGTTCTTACCTACTGAATGAGCAGTTCTTC	CASSSYLLNEQFF
-	TRBJ1-5	TRBV18	-	TGTGCCAGCTCACCAACAGACTTTAGCAATCAGCCCCAGCATTTT	CASSPTDFSNQPQHF
-	TRBJ1-2	TRBV10-2	-	TGCGCCAGCAGTAACCCACAGCAATATGGCTACACCTTC	CASSNPQQYGYTF
TRBD2	TRBJ2-2	TRBV6-1	-	TGTGCCAGCATGATAGCGGGGGTAAACACCGGGGAGCTGTTTTTT	CASMIAGVNTGELFF
TRBD1	TRBJ2-2	TRBV14	-	TGTGCCAGCAGCCCTCGACAGGGGGCAAGCACCGGGGAGCTGTTTTTT	CASSPRQGASTGELFF
TRBD2	TRBJ2-3	TRBV10-3	few	TGTGCCATCAGTGACTTGCGGGAGGGTACAGATACGCAGTATTTT	CAISDLREGTDTQYF
-	TRBJ2-1	TRBV27	-	TGTGCCAGCAGTACCGGGACTGATAGGGACAATGAGCAGTTCTTC	CASSTGTDRDNEQFF
-	TRBJ2-2	TRBV7-6	-	TGTGCCAGCAGCTTAGCCCTCGAGGAGGAGCTGTTTTTT	CASSLALEEELFF
-	TRBJ2-7	TRBV28	-	TGTGCCAGCAACCCAAACGGATGGCCCTCCTACGAGCAGTACTTC	CASNPNGWPSYEQYF